What follows are 27 T cell receptor beta chains derived from one specimen sequenced in a study of cytomegalovirus exposure and HLA in healthy donors. With 60 Vbeta and 13 Jbeta primers, the PCR was carried out. Some clones are missing from TCRdb's copy, which holds only in-frame ones; the method was immunoSEQ multiplex PCR. Of more than 100,000 clones in the sample, about 83% are singletons; the top ten hold 2.7%. Sequenced sample: PBMCs. These TCRs come from a woman aged 40 to 49 in good health and CMV-seropositive.

This chain joins TRBV29-1 and TRBJ2-3; TRBD2 is a possible D gene (5 bases). Germline V gene sequence: CDR1 SQVTM, CDR2 ANQGSEA. V shed 2 bases and J shed 4 bases, with 13 bases lying between them. This CDR3 is 14 amino acids long. CDR3 nucleotides: TGCAGCGTTGAAAGAGGGAGAGGAGCAGATACGCAGTATTTT. Protein product: CSVERGRGADTQYF.

The CDR3 DNA reads TGTGCCAGCAGCCCGGGCCTTTCCGGCGGGGGGGCTTGGGAGACCCAGTACTTC. Amino acids: CASSPGLSGGGAWETQYF. The chain links TRBV5-4 to TRBJ2-5; 9 bases align to TRBD2. V shed 4 bases, J shed 5 bases, and the junction held 18 bases outside the gene matches. This CDR3 region has 18 residues. Germline V lookup: CDR1 SGHNT, CDR2 YYREEE (reference sequence). The full variable domain, with the rest looked up from reference TRBV5-4 and TRBJ2-5, is ETGVTQSPTHLIKTRGQQVTLRCSSQSGHNTVSWYQQALGQGPQFIFQYYREEENGRGNFPPRFSGLQFPNYSSELNVNALELDDSALYLCASSPGLSGGGAWETQYFGPGTRLLVL.

The rearrangement links TRBV2 to TRBJ1-1; D gene unclear. This CDR3 comprises 13 residues. Germline lookup yields CDR1 SNHLY and CDR2 FYNNEI. V lost 7 bases and J 1 base, leaving 10 bases between the germline ends. The CDR3 reads CASTTTGNTEAFF. The CDR3 DNA reads TGTGCCAGCACAACGACGGGGAACACTGAAGCTTTCTTT.

V gene TRBV4-3 combines with J gene TRBJ2-5; a weak D match, TRBD2 (6 bases). The length of the CDR3 is 15 residues. Germline V gives CDR1 LGHNA, CDR2 YSLEER. With 1 base removed from V and 3 bases from J, the gap between germline ends came to 12 bases. CDR3 in DNA: TGCGCCAGCAGCCAAGGTTCACTAGCAGAAGAGACCCAGTACTTC. This encodes CASSQGSLAEETQYF.

The V and J genes are TRBV5-6 and TRBJ2-2; 10 nucleotides match TRBD1. This CDR3 spans 15 amino acids. Losses at the gene ends were 3 bases for V and 6 bases for J; bases not matched to a gene: 5. Germline assignment: CDR1 SGHDT and CDR2 YYEEEE. The CDR3 region has the DNA TGTGCCAGCAGCTCCGGGACAGGGGTCCCCGGGGAGCTGTTTTTT. Its translation is CASSSGTGVPGELFF.

V usage is TRBV29-1 and J usage is TRBJ1-1; 8 bases fit TRBD1. This CDR3 is 17 amino acids long. CDR1 and CDR2 (germline): SQVTM, ANQGSEA. Trimming removed 6 bases from V and 0 bases from J; junction bases left unmatched: 15. The DNA for the CDR3 is TGCAGCGTACACCCCTTCGGGACAGGTGGGATGAACACTGAAGCTTTCTTT. It yields the protein CSVHPFGTGGMNTEAFF.

V is TRBV19 and J is TRBJ2-5, with 8 bases aligning to TRBD2. Trimming at V came to 4 bases and at J to 2 bases, leaving 9 bases not matched to a gene. From germline, CDR1 is LNHDA and CDR2 SQIVND (reference sequence). This CDR3 is 16 amino acids long. CDR3 in DNA: TGTGCCAGTAGTACTGGCGTAGCGGGATTTCAAGAGACCCAGTACTTC. It translates to CASSTGVAGFQETQYF.

This clone was seen a single time. The rearrangement uses TRBV19 and TRBJ1-1, with 8 bases matching TRBD1. Germline V gives CDR1 LNHDA, CDR2 SQIVND (reference sequence). Trimming at V came to 8 bases and at J to 4 bases, leaving 9 bases not matched to a gene. This CDR3 has 14 residues. The CDR3 is CASGGQGGGTEAFF. The CDR3 DNA reads TGTGCCAGTGGAGGACAGGGAGGGGGCACTGAAGCTTTCTTT.

V and J are TRBV5-1 and TRBJ2-7; D gene ambiguous. This CDR3 has 12 residues. Trimming shortened V by 1 base and J by 4 bases, and 6 bases separated the two germline ends. Germline V gene lookup returns CDR1 SGHRS and CDR2 YFSETQ. Written as DNA, the CDR3 is TGCGCCAGCAGCTTGTCCCAGTACGAGCAGTACTTC. Protein product: CASSLSQYEQYF.

This clone was detected only a few times. The rearrangement uses TRBV5-1 and TRBJ2-5; D not resolved. Germline V gene lookup returns CDR1 SGHRS and CDR2 YFSETQ. Trimming removed 0 bases at V and 1 base at J, with 7 bases between. The CDR3 is made up of 14 amino acids. The CDR3 region has the DNA TGCGCCAGCAGCTTGGGAGCGCTCCAAGAGACCCAGTACTTC. Translating it yields CASSLGALQETQYF.

V usage is TRBV4-1 and J usage is TRBJ2-1; 13 nucleotides align to TRBD2. V shed 4 bases, J shed 6 bases, and the junction held 3 bases outside the gene matches. CDR3 length equals 15 residues. CDR1 MGHRA and CDR2 YSYEKL come from the germline V gene. The CDR3: CASSLRTSGSNEQFF. Here the CDR3 DNA reads TGCGCCAGCAGCCTGCGGACTAGCGGGAGCAATGAGCAGTTCTTC.

The chain carries TRBV6-4 and TRBJ2-1; TRBD2 agrees at 11 bases. Trimming cost V 5 bases and J 4 bases; bases outside gene matches: 4. Germline-derived CDR1 and CDR2 are MRHNA and SNTAGT. The CDR3 has 15 amino acids. The CDR3 here is CASSNGTSGYNEQFF. The CDR3 DNA is TGTGCCAGCAGTAACGGGACTAGCGGTTACAATGAGCAGTTCTTC.

The chain recombines TRBV30 with TRBJ2-7; the D gene is possibly TRBD1 (6 bases). Germline-derived CDR1 and CDR2 are GTSNPN and SVGIG (reference sequence). V shed 0 bases and J shed 1 base, with 13 bases lying between them. The CDR3 runs 15 residues. The CDR3 loop reads CAWSVGRGNSYEQYF. In nucleotides, the CDR3 is TGTGCCTGGAGTGTAGGTAGGGGGAATTCCTACGAGCAGTACTTC.

This clone was seen a few times. The genes are TRBV6-4 and TRBJ1-5; the match to TRBD1 covers 11 bases. Germline V lookup: CDR1 MRHNA, CDR2 SNTAGT. The CDR3 contains 15 residues. Trimming cost V 6 bases and J 7 bases; bases outside gene matches: 8. Here the CDR3 reads CASSPGQGGGQPQHF. The CDR3 bases are TGTGCCAGCAGCCCGGGACAGGGGGGGGGACAGCCCCAGCATTTT.

J is TRBJ2-2 and V is TRBV7-2, with D perhaps matching TRBD2 (6 bases). The length of the CDR3 is 15 residues. Trimming took off 2 bases at V and 0 bases at J, with 7 bases between the two ends. The V gene's germline CDR1 is SGHTA and CDR2 FQGNSA. In DNA form, the CDR3 reads TGTGCCAGCAGCTTACTAGCGTCGAACACCGGGGAGCTGTTTTTT. This encodes CASSLLASNTGELFF.

V is TRBV5-4 and J is TRBJ2-7, with 14 bases that match TRBD2. The V gene's germline CDR1 is SGHNT and CDR2 YYREEE (reference sequence). This CDR3 region has 16 residues. The V segment lost 3 bases and the J segment 4 bases; nucleotides outside the gene matches: 6. The CDR3 DNA is TGTGCCAGCAGCTCGCCGGGACTAGCGGGAGCTTACGAGCAGTACTTC. Translating it yields CASSSPGLAGAYEQYF.

As for this clone: Within the sample, other DNA sequences also encode this same CDR3. V is TRBV7-9 and J is TRBJ1-4; D unclear. The ends were cut back, 0 bases at V and 5 bases at J, with 7 bases in the middle. There are 14 residues in the CDR3. CDR1 is SEHNR and CDR2 is FQNEAQ in the germline V gene (reference sequence). The CDR3 loop reads CASSLAGSNEKLFF. The CDR3 bases are TGTGCCAGCAGCTTAGCCGGGTCCAATGAAAAACTGTTTTTT.

The chain carries TRBV7-2 and TRBJ1-6; no firm D call. Trimming took off 0 bases at V and 10 bases at J, with 4 bases between the two ends. CDR3 size: 12 residues. CDR1 and CDR2 (germline): SGHTA, FQGNSA. This CDR3 reads CASSLASSPLHF. CDR3 nucleotide sequence: TGTGCCAGCAGCTTAGCTAGCTCACCCCTCCACTTT.

The chain has TRBV2 and TRBJ1-6; unclear D gene. CDR3 length: 13 residues. Trimming removed 5 bases at V and 8 bases at J, with 10 bases between. Germline V gene sequence: CDR1 SNHLY, CDR2 FYNNEI. The CDR3 nucleotides are TGTGCCAGCAGTCCTCTAAGCGATTCACCCCTCCACTTT. Protein sequence: CASSPLSDSPLHF.

This clone was detected only a few times. V is TRBV27 and J is TRBJ2-1; TRBD1 might be the D (6 bases). The CDR3 contains 16 residues. Germline V CDR1 and CDR2: MNHEY, SMNVEV (reference sequence). V lost 8 bases to trimming and J lost 4 bases, with 21 bases between them. CDR3 region: CASGRPGTSPYNEQFF. In nucleotides, the CDR3 is TGTGCCAGCGGCCGACCCGGGACATCTCCTTACAATGAGCAGTTCTTC.

The rearrangement links TRBV10-3 to TRBJ2-3; TRBD2 aligns across 7 bases. Germline V gene data show CDR1 as ENHRY and CDR2 as SYGVKD. The V segment lost 6 bases and the J segment 1 base; nucleotides outside the gene matches: 13. The CDR3 totals 17 residues. CDR3 residues: CAIRNGAGREGTDTQYF. CDR3 DNA sequence: TGTGCCATCAGAAATGGGGCGGGTCGGGAGGGCACAGATACGCAGTATTTT.

CDR3 protein: CASSVGQMNTEAFF. The CDR3 region has the DNA TGCGCCAGCAGCGTGGGACAGATGAACACTGAAGCTTTCTTT. This rearrangement joins TRBV5-1 to TRBJ1-1; 7 bases map to TRBD1. There are 14 residues in the CDR3. V was clipped by 4 bases and J by 0 bases; unmatched bases: 3. The germline V gene encodes CDR1 SGHRS and CDR2 YFSETQ.

There are a few counts of this clone. V gene TRBV9 combines with J gene TRBJ2-7, with 9 bases fitting TRBD1. There are 16 residues in the CDR3. CDR1 and CDR2 (germline): SGDLS, YYNGEE. V shed 3 bases and J 6 bases; nucleotides not matched to a gene: 13. CDR3 nucleotides: TGTGCCAGCAGCGGGGTAACCGGACAGGGGATGGGCGAGCAGTACTTC. Amino acid sequence: CASSGVTGQGMGEQYF.

The chain has TRBV30 and TRBJ2-7, with D perhaps matching TRBD1 (7 bases). The CDR3 has 14 residues. Germline CDR1 reads GTSNPN; CDR2 reads SVGIG (reference sequence). V was clipped by 3 bases and J by 3 bases, with 15 bases between them. The CDR3 DNA sequence: TGTGCCTGGAGGCGGCAGGGGGGTAACTACGAGCAGTACTTC. This sequence encodes CAWRRQGGNYEQYF.

The V call is TRBV5-4, the J call TRBJ2-3; possible D gene TRBD1, 5 bases. Trimming took off 4 bases at V and 3 bases at J, with 18 bases between the two ends. Germline CDR1 is SGHNT and CDR2 is YYREEE (reference sequence). The CDR3 spans 16 residues. CDR3 sequence (DNA): TGTGCCAGCAGCGCCATTGGTGGGGCTATGACAGATACGCAGTATTTT. It is translated as CASSAIGGAMTDTQYF.

This sequence joins TRBV9 and TRBJ2-1; D possibly corresponds to TRBD2 (6 bases). The CDR3 length is 15 residues. The germline V and J ends were trimmed by 1 base and 0 bases, with 8 bases remaining between them. The germline gives CDR1 SGDLS, CDR2 YYNGEE. CDR3 loop: CASSVYGGSYNEQFF. CDR3 in DNA: TGTGCCAGCAGCGTATACGGGGGCTCCTACAATGAGCAGTTCTTC.

Only a few counts were recorded for this clone. The CDR3: CASSLESSVYNEQFF. In DNA, the CDR3 is TGCGCCAGCAGCTTGGAATCTAGCGTCTACAATGAGCAGTTCTTC. The rearrangement uses TRBV5-1 and TRBJ2-1; D is perhaps TRBD2 (6 bases). The V and J ends lost 0 bases and 3 bases respectively, with 10 bases between them. CDR3 size: 15 residues. CDR1 is SGHRS and CDR2 is YFSETQ in the germline V gene.